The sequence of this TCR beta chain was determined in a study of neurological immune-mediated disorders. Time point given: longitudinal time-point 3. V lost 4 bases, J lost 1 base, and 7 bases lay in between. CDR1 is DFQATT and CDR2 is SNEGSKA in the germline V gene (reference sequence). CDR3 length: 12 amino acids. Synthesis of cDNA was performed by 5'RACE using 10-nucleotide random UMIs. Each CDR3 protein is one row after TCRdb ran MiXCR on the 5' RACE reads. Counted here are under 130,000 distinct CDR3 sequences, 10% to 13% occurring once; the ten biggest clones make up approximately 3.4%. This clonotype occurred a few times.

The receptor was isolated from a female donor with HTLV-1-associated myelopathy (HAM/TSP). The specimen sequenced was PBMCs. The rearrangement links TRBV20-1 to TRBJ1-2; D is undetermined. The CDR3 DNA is TGCAGTGCTATACCCGATAACTATGGCTACACCTTC. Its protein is CSAIPDNYGYTF.